One and the same sample provided the 28 T cell receptor beta chains below, sequenced in a study of T cells in women clearing cervical HPV infection. Assay: immunoSEQ multiplex PCR; the TCRdb copy retains only in-frame clones and omits some. The data show roughly 47,000 clones, and the top ten clones hold 35%. Sequencing was done on a sample of blood buffy coat. All receptors derive from a woman between 18 and 70 years old with a cervical HPV16 infection that either progressed to CIN3+ or cleared (not recorded which).

As to this clone: The CDR3 goes on 3 residues after the read ends, and that part is filled in from the germline J gene. The gene calls are TRBV11-2 and TRBJ2-1; 10 bases are shared with TRBD2. After removal of 5 bases from V and 6 bases from J, the junction contained 7 bases not matched to a gene. Per the germline V gene, CDR1 is SGHAT and CDR2 is FQNNGV. CDR3 length equals 15 residues. Incomplete CDR3 DNA: TGTGCCAGCAGCCCGTTACTAGCGGGGATCAATGAG. Its translation is CASSPLLAGINE. The CDR3 in full is CASSPLLAGINEQFF.

Points on this clone: Read sequence stops 3 residues before the CDR3 end, and the germline J gene provides the missing end. V is TRBV5-1 and J is TRBJ1-3, with 7 bases identical to TRBD1. V gave up 4 bases and J gave up 3 bases; unmatched junction bases: 13. Per the germline V gene, CDR1 is SGHRS and CDR2 is YFSETQ. This CDR3 is built from 17 residues. The DNA read from the CDR3 is TGCGCCAGCAGCCTGGAAGGAGGAGGGGGCTTTGGAAACACC. Amino acids: CASSLEGGGGFGNT. The whole CDR3 is CASSLEGGGGFGNTIYF. Full variable domain (rest looked up from reference TRBV5-1 and TRBJ1-3): KAGVTQTPRYLIKTRGQQVTLSCSPISGHRSVSWYQQTPGQGLQFLFEYFSETQRNKGNFPGRFSGRQFSNSRSEMNVSTLELGDSALYLCASSLEGGGGFGNTIYFGEGSWLTVV.

The DNA read from the CDR3 is TGTGCCAGCAGCTTTGGCGAGGACTCGGGGCCC. As protein: CASSFGEDSGP. The full CDR3 sequence reads CASSFGEDSGPQHF. V is TRBV7-9 and J is TRBJ1-5; D is ambiguous. The CDR3 is cut off 3 residues early in the read; its end comes from the germline J gene. This CDR3 spans 14 amino acids. The ends were cut back, 3 bases at V and 9 bases at J, with 15 bases in the middle. Germline CDR1 reads SEHNR; CDR2 reads FQNEAQ (reference sequence).

Comment on this clone: The CDR3 end lies 3 residues beyond the end of the read and is filled in from the germline J gene. This chain links TRBV5-5 with TRBJ1-1; a possible D gene is TRBD1 (5 bases). CDR3 length equals 13 residues. The germline CDR1 and CDR2 sequences are SGHKS and YYEKEE (reference sequence). V was shortened by 2 bases and J by 7 bases, with 12 bases between the two germline ends. The part of the CDR3 DNA that was read is TGTGCCAGCAGCTTCGGCGGACAATTTGAA. Protein product: CASSFGGQFE. The whole CDR3 region reads CASSFGGQFEAFF.

Note on this clone: The missing CDR3 end, 3 residues past where the read stops, is filled in from the germline J gene. The V and J genes are TRBV19 and TRBJ1-5, with 8 bases lining up with TRBD1. CDR3 length: 14 amino acids. The V gene end was trimmed by 9 bases and the J gene end by 6 bases; junction bases not matched to a gene: 10. The germline V gene encodes CDR1 LNHDA and CDR2 SQIVND (reference sequence). The CDR3 here is CASTAGGAGQPQHF. Partial CDR3 DNA: TGTGCCAGCACGGCAGGGGGCGCTGGTCAGCCC.

The part of the CDR3 DNA that was read is TGTGCCAGTAGTATCGTAGACAGGTCGGGAGAGACG. This gives the protein CASSIVDRSGET. In full, the CDR3 is CASSIVDRSGETQYF. The rearrangement joins TRBV19 to TRBJ2-3, with D perhaps given as TRBD1 or TRBD2 (6 bases each). From the germline J gene comes the end of the CDR3, since the read stops 3 residues before it. This CDR3 spans 15 amino acids. Germline assignment: CDR1 LNHDA and CDR2 SQIVND (reference sequence).

On this clone: The read comes to an end 3 residues before the CDR3 does, leaving the germline J gene to fill in the end. The rearrangement joins TRBV30 to TRBJ1-4; D uncertain. Germline loops: CDR1 GTSNPN, CDR2 SVGIG (reference sequence). This CDR3 has 13 residues. The V end lost 1 base, the J end lost 3 bases, and 6 bases lay between the germline ends. The CDR3 loop reads CAWSGAANEKLFF. Partial CDR3 DNA: TGTGCCTGGAGTGGCGCGGCTAATGAAAAA. Drawing the rest from reference TRBV30 and TRBJ1-4, the complete variable domain is SQTIHQWPATLVQPVGSPLSLECTVEGTSNPNLYWYRQAAGRGLQLLFYSVGIGQISSEVPQNLSASRPQDRQFILSSKKLLLSDSGFYLCAWSGAANEKLFFGSGTQLSVL.

Note on this clone: The read stops 3 residues short of the end of the CDR3; the missing end is completed from the germline J gene. V is TRBV7-9 and J is TRBJ2-7; D uncertain. Germline V CDR1 and CDR2: SEHNR, FQNEAQ (reference sequence). The CDR3 covers 14 residues. V lost 5 bases and J 4 bases, leaving 15 bases between the germline ends. CDR3 sequence: CASSPASRWYEQYF. The DNA read from the CDR3 is TGTGCCAGCAGCCCCGCGTCTCGGTGGTACGAG.

As concerns this clone: The CDR3 extends 3 residues past the end of the read, so its final part is completed from the germline J gene. The gene calls are TRBV12-3 or TRBV12-4 and TRBJ2-1; 8 bases match TRBD2. V lost 7 bases and J lost 2; bases outside the gene matches: 7. This CDR3 has 15 amino acids. The CDR3 DNA, read in part, is TGTGCCAGCACGTATAATAGCGGGGCCTACAATGAG. Encoded protein: CASTYNSGAYNE. The whole CDR3 sequence is CASTYNSGAYNEQFF.

On this clone itself: The read halts 3 residues ahead of the CDR3 end, with the missing end drawn from the germline J gene. This sequence joins TRBV5-8 and TRBJ1-5; TRBD1 aligns across 9 bases. Germline values: CDR1 SGHTS, CDR2 YDEGEE. The length of the CDR3 is 15 residues. V lost 4 bases and J lost 5; bases outside the gene matches: 7. This chain's CDR3 is CASSRDRAWDQPQHF. The CDR3 bases that were read are TGTGCCAGCAGCCGGGACAGGGCCTGGGATCAGCCC.

Concerning this clone: The CDR3 goes on 3 residues after the read ends, and that part is filled in from the germline J gene. V is TRBV30 and J is TRBJ2-4, with D possibly matching TRBD1 (6 bases). In germline, CDR1 is GTSNPN, CDR2 SVGIG (reference sequence). This CDR3 region has 15 residues. Incomplete CDR3 DNA: TGTGCCTGGACCTTTAATTTTGGGGGCTCCTATGGT. It yields the protein CAWTFNFGGSYG. The CDR3, in full, reads CAWTFNFGGSYGQYF. Complete variable domain (other parts from reference TRBV30 and TRBJ2-4): SQTIHQWPATLVQPVGSPLSLECTVEGTSNPNLYWYRQAAGRGLQLLFYSVGIGQISSEVPQNLSASRPQDRQFILSSKKLLLSDSGFYLCAWTFNFGGSYGQYFGAGTRLSVL.

About this clone itself: The read ends 3 residues shy of where the CDR3 ends; the end is completed using the germline J gene. The chain joins TRBV20-1 to TRBJ1-5; a weak D match, TRBD1 (5 bases). Germline V lookup: CDR1 DFQATT, CDR2 SNEGSKA (reference sequence). The ends were cut back, 0 bases at V and 3 bases at J, with 15 bases in the middle. The CDR3 extends over 16 amino acids. The CDR3 bases that were read are TGCAGTGCTAGAGATCTAAGGGGAGGTGTCAATCAGCCC. Its translation is CSARDLRGGVNQP. The complete CDR3 sequence is CSARDLRGGVNQPQHF.

A note on this clone: Coverage ceases 3 residues before the CDR3 finishes, and the germline J gene fills in the end. The rearrangement uses TRBV19 and TRBJ1-1; 12 positions agree with TRBD1. Trimming at V came to 5 bases and at J to 3 bases, leaving 10 bases not matched to a gene. CDR3 length: 17 amino acids. Germline lookup yields CDR1 LNHDA and CDR2 SQIVND (reference sequence). The CDR3 bases that were read are TGTGCCAGTAGTCCGGCGGGACAGGGGGCCGTGGACACTGAA. It specifies CASSPAGQGAVDTE. The whole CDR3 is CASSPAGQGAVDTEAFF.

Of note for this clone: The read is 3 residues too short to cover the CDR3 end, so that end is filled in from the germline J gene. The chain is built from TRBV6-2 or TRBV6-3 and TRBJ2-3; D not resolved. Germline V gives CDR1 MNHEY, CDR2 SVGEGT. The CDR3 sequence is 14 residues long. The CDR3 bases that were read are TGTGCCAGCAGCCCTCCATCGTCACAAGGGACG. Translation gives CASSPPSSQGT. The whole CDR3 reads CASSPPSSQGTQYF.

Notes on this clone: The CDR3 end lies 3 residues beyond the end of the read and is filled in from the germline J gene. The chain couples TRBV20-1 to TRBJ1-1; TRBD1 agrees at 7 bases. The ends lost 4 bases at V and 0 bases at J; junction bases unmatched: 11. The length of the CDR3 is 16 residues. CDR1 and CDR2 from the germline V gene are DFQATT and SNEGSKA (reference sequence). The CDR3 protein is CSATGTARGMNTEAFF. Incomplete CDR3 DNA: TGCAGTGCTACCGGGACAGCGAGGGGCATGAACACTGAA.

In regard to this clone: The sequence runs out 3 residues before the end of the CDR3; the remainder is reconstructed from the germline J gene. This sequence joins TRBV4-2 and TRBJ2-3; 15 bases fit TRBD2. This CDR3 contains 17 residues. Germline CDR1 LGHNA, CDR2 YNFKEQ. CDR3 DNA (partial): TGTGCCAGCAGCCCTGGACTAGCGGGGGGGCCTGAGGAGACG. This gives the protein CASSPGLAGGPEET. The entire CDR3 reads CASSPGLAGGPEETQYF.

As for this clone: Read data end 3 residues before the CDR3 end; the end is taken from the germline J gene. Other DNA variants within this sample encode the same CDR3. The chain combines TRBV10-3 with TRBJ2-2; D is ambiguous. Germline CDR1 ENHRY, CDR2 SYGVKD. The V gene lost 2 bases and the J gene lost 4 bases, with 8 bases spanning the gap. The CDR3 runs 14 residues. The chain's CDR3 is CAISEGSVTGELFF. CDR3 DNA (partial): TGTGCCATCAGTGAGGGCTCAGTCACCGGGGAG.

With respect to this clone: The read finishes 3 residues shy of the CDR3 end, and the germline J gene is used to complete it. The chain combines TRBV5-1 with TRBJ2-3; D perhaps matches TRBD2 (6 bases). Trimming took 0 bases from V and 0 from J, leaving 8 bases between them. The CDR3 totals 15 residues. Germline assignment: CDR1 SGHRS and CDR2 YFSETQ. This CDR3 is CASSLDGTSTDTQYF. CDR3 DNA (partial): TGCGCCAGCAGCTTGGACGGGACTAGCACAGATACG.

With regard to this clone: The read stops 3 residues short of the end of the CDR3; the missing end is completed from the germline J gene. The genes are TRBV20-1 and TRBJ2-7; D is unclear. CDR3 length: 12 amino acids. Germline CDR1 reads DFQATT; CDR2 reads SNEGSKA (reference sequence). Trimming shortened V by 3 bases and J by 2 bases, and 8 bases separated the two germline ends. The chain's CDR3 is CSARYQAYEQYF. Incomplete CDR3 DNA: TGCAGTGCTAGGTATCAGGCCTACGAG.

Of note for this clone: The DNA ends 3 residues before the CDR3 does, and the rest of the CDR3 is filled in from the germline J gene. The gene calls are TRBV29-1 and TRBJ2-7, with D perhaps TRBD2 (5 bases). CDR3 length: 12 residues. Germline V gene sequence: CDR1 SQVTM, CDR2 ANQGSEA. V shed 4 bases and J shed 0 bases, with 7 bases lying between them. CDR3 DNA (partial): TGCAGCGTTGGGACTCCCTCCTACGAG. Translated, it gives CSVGTPSYE. The entire CDR3 reads CSVGTPSYEQYF.

In regard to this clone: Sequencing ends 3 residues short of the CDR3 end; the germline J gene provides the rest. The chain couples TRBV7-3 to TRBJ2-1, with D perhaps matching TRBD1 (5 bases). From germline, CDR1 is SGHTA and CDR2 FQGTGA. V shed 8 bases and J shed 0 bases, with 14 bases lying between them. The CDR3 is made up of 15 amino acids. CDR3 DNA, as far as it was read: TGTGCCAGCGGGAAGGGGCCTGGCTCCTACAATGAG. Amino acid sequence: CASGKGPGSYNE. The whole CDR3 protein is CASGKGPGSYNEQFF.

About this clone: Read coverage stops 3 residues before the CDR3 terminus; the germline J gene supplies the remainder. The chain is built from TRBV7-9 and TRBJ2-3, with D tentatively TRBD1 (6 bases). The length of the CDR3 is 14 residues. Looked up from germline, CDR1 is SEHNR and CDR2 is FQNEAQ (reference sequence). CDR3 DNA (partial): TGTGCCAGCAGCTACACAGGGAACAATCAGCCG. Translating it yields CASSYTGNNQP. From start to end, the CDR3 is CASSYTGNNQPQYF.

About this clone: The CDR3 end lies 3 residues beyond the end of the read and is filled in from the germline J gene. The chain is built from TRBV5-1 and TRBJ1-2, with D possibly TRBD1 on 5 matching bases. The CDR3 is made up of 15 amino acids. Germline CDR1 is SGHRS and CDR2 is YFSETQ. The ends were cut back, 0 bases at V and 7 bases at J, with 16 bases in the middle. The CDR3 DNA, read in part, is TGCGCCAGCAGCTTGGCAGGGCAGGGAGGGAGTGGC. Amino acid sequence: CASSLAGQGGSG. The complete CDR3 sequence is CASSLAGQGGSGYTF.

About this clone itself: The read gets to within 3 residues of the CDR3 end, and the germline J gene fills in the rest. The rearrangement joins TRBV6-1 to TRBJ2-3; 7 nucleotides match TRBD1. The CDR3 runs to 14 residues. Germline values: CDR1 MNHNS, CDR2 SASEGT. This CDR3 reads CASSGDSPNQPQYF. Partial CDR3 DNA: TGTGCCAGCAGTGGGGACAGCCCCAATCAGCCG.

Concerning this clone itself: The read gets to within 3 residues of the CDR3 end, and the germline J gene fills in the rest. V usage is TRBV20-1 and J usage is TRBJ2-7, with D tentatively TRBD1 (5 bases). The V end lost 1 base, the J end lost 5 bases, and 6 bases lay between the germline ends. The CDR3 runs 11 residues. CDR1 is DFQATT and CDR2 is SNEGSKA in the germline V gene (reference sequence). Partial CDR3 DNA: TGCAGTGCTAGAGTAGGGGACGAG. It is translated as CSARVGDE. In full, the CDR3 is CSARVGDEQYF.

Turning to this clone: The read gets to within 3 residues of the CDR3 end, and the germline J gene fills in the rest. The chain has TRBV19 and TRBJ1-4; the D is unclear. CDR3 length equals 14 residues. Germline V gives CDR1 LNHDA, CDR2 SQIVND (reference sequence). The CDR3 bases that were read are TGTGCCAGTAGTGCAGACTCCTATAATTCACCA. It yields the protein CASSADSYNSP. From start to end, the CDR3 is CASSADSYNSPLFF.

Note on this clone: The sequenced fragment ends 3 residues before the CDR3 boundary, so the rest is inferred from the germline J gene. The chain carries TRBV5-6 and TRBJ2-3, with D possibly matching TRBD2 (5 bases). From germline, CDR1 is SGHDT and CDR2 YYEEEE. CDR3 size: 15 residues. Trimming removed 4 bases at V and 2 bases at J, with 14 bases between. The CDR3 bases that were read are TGTGCCAGCAGCACAACACGAGGGTTCACAGATACG. Translated: CASSTTRGFTDT. In full, the CDR3 reads CASSTTRGFTDTQYF.

As regards this clone: The CDR3 end falls 3 residues outside the read, so it is completed with the germline J gene. The chain uses TRBV20-1 and TRBJ2-7; tentative D call: TRBD2 (6 bases). Looked up from germline, CDR1 is DFQATT and CDR2 is SNEGSKA (reference sequence). CDR3 length equals 12 residues. V was cut by 5 bases and J by 5 bases, with 13 bases left in between. The CDR3 loop is CSAQGGSHEQYF. The CDR3 DNA, read in part, is TGCAGTGCTCAGGGAGGATCCCACGAG.